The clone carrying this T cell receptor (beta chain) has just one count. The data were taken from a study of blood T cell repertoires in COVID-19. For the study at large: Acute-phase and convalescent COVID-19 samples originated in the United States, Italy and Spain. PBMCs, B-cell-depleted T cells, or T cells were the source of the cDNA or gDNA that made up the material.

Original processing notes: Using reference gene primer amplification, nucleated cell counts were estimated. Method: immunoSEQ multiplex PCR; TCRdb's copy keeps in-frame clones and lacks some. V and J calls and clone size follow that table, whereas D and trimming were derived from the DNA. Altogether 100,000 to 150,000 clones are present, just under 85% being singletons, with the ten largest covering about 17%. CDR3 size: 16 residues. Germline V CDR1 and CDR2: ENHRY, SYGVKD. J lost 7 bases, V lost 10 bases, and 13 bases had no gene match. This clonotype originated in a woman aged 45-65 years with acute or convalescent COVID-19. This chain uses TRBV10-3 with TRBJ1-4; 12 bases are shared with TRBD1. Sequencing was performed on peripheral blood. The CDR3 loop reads CATGPGQGAAGEKLFF. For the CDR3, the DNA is TGTGCCACCGGACCGGGACAGGGGGCGGCTGGTGAAAAACTGTTTTTT.